A single sample gave rise to the 29 T cell receptor beta chains below, sequenced in a study of blood T cells in healthy people across ages (dated by TCRdb to about 2015). Libraries were constructed by 5' RACE. Sequencing used an Illumina HiSeq 2500. A second PCR of roughly 6 to 12 cycles was performed with a sample-barcoded 5' primer and a J-beta primer mix. The public reads were reanalyzed by TCRdb: fastp trimming at Q25, MiXCR alignment, in-frame beta chains only. Each CDR3 protein gets just one entry, which takes the most common genes and DNA from the rows behind it. The sample table shows over 750,000 distinct CDR3 sequences, and roughly 25% are seen once. Under 10% of the sample rests with the top ten. Separately, the same data were catalogued under a study of T cells of mothers and their children.

Sequencing used blood. These TCRs come from a boy under 18 in good health.

There are a few counts of this clonotype. V usage is TRBV27 and J usage is TRBJ2-7; D is unclear. Looked up from germline, CDR1 is MNHEY and CDR2 is SMNVEV (reference sequence). The CDR3 totals 14 residues. V was cut by 7 bases and J by 1 base, with 14 bases left in between. The chain's CDR3 is CASKLWVSSYEQYF. The CDR3 DNA sequence: TGTGCCAGCAAGTTGTGGGTATCATCCTACGAGCAGTACTTC.

In DNA, the CDR3 is TGTGCCAGCAGCCACGGGACTACCCCGCTAGAGCAGTACTTC. Its protein product is CASSHGTTPLEQYF. V and J are TRBV7-9 and TRBJ2-7; 7 bases fit TRBD2. The germline CDR1 and CDR2 sequences are SEHNR and FQNEAQ (reference sequence). Trimming cost V 5 bases and J 7 bases; bases outside gene matches: 11. The CDR3 spans 14 residues.

The V gene is TRBV4-1, the J gene TRBJ2-3; 10 nucleotides agree with TRBD2. This CDR3 spans 16 amino acids. Per germline, CDR1 MGHRA and CDR2 YSYEKL. Trimming took 4 bases from V and 2 from J; bases not matched to a gene: 6. The CDR3 nucleotides read TGCGCCAGCAGCCTCTATAGCGGGAGGATCACAGATACGCAGTATTTT. Translation: CASSLYSGRITDTQYF.

This clonotype was found a few times. This sequence joins TRBV12-3 or TRBV12-4 and TRBJ1-4; D ambiguous. Trimming removed 8 bases from V and 3 bases from J, with 16 bases in between. This CDR3 is built from 15 residues. The CDR3 protein is CASGQSLGANEKLFF. CDR3 in DNA: TGTGCCAGCGGTCAATCTCTGGGAGCTAATGAAAAACTGTTTTTT.

This clonotype was seen more than once but under ten times. The chain carries TRBV7-3 and TRBJ2-1; 7 bases agree with TRBD2. Germline V CDR1 and CDR2: SGHTA, FQGTGA. V dropped 4 bases and J dropped 4; count of bases not matched to a gene: 10. This CDR3 is built from 16 residues. For the CDR3, the DNA is TGTGCCAGCAGCTCCACGGGAGGTTACTTATACAATGAGCAGTTCTTC. This encodes CASSSTGGYLYNEQFF.

The chain employs TRBV3-1 and TRBJ1-2; tentatively, D is TRBD1 (6 bases). The CDR3 contains 15 residues. V lost 6 bases, J lost 4 bases, and 18 bases lay in between. Looked up from germline, CDR1 is LGHDT and CDR2 is YNNKEL (reference sequence). This CDR3 is CASSHEGVIGYGYTF. The CDR3 DNA follows: TGTGCCAGCAGTCATGAGGGGGTTATTGGCTATGGCTACACCTTC. Full variable domain (remainder filled in from reference TRBV3-1 and TRBJ1-2): DTAVSQTPKYLVTQMGNDKSIKCEQNLGHDTMYWYKQDSKKFLKIMFSYNNKELIINETVPNRFSPKSPDKAHLNLHINSLELGDSAVYFCASSHEGVIGYGYTFGSGTRLTVV.

This chain uses TRBV27 with TRBJ2-7, with 7 bases aligning to TRBD1. The V gene end was trimmed by 6 bases and the J gene end by 2 bases; junction bases not matched to a gene: 7. Per germline, CDR1 MNHEY and CDR2 SMNVEV (reference sequence). CDR3 size: 14 residues. The CDR3 nucleotides read TGTGCCAGCAGGGAAGACAGGGACACCTACGAGCAGTACTTC. This codes for CASREDRDTYEQYF.

This clonotype was found a few times. The chain employs TRBV12-3 or TRBV12-4 and TRBJ2-5; no clear D gene. The CDR3 extends over 12 amino acids. V lost 5 bases and J 7 bases, leaving 11 bases between the germline ends. This CDR3 is CASSTVEGTQYF. The CDR3 DNA sequence: TGTGCCAGCAGTACAGTTGAAGGGACCCAGTACTTC.

CDR3 residues: CASSSLTSGTYNEQFF. DNA for the CDR3: TGTGCCAGCAGTTCTCTAACTAGCGGGACCTACAATGAGCAGTTCTTC. The V gene is TRBV6-6, the J gene TRBJ2-1; TRBD2 matches 10 bases. Germline V CDR1 and CDR2: MNHNY, SVGAGI (reference sequence). This CDR3 comprises 16 residues. V trimming: 4 bases; J trimming: 2 bases; junction bases outside the gene matches: 5.

This sequence joins TRBV11-3 and TRBJ2-5, with 8 bases matching TRBD2. The DNA end favors TRBJ2-1, so the J call may be wrong. This CDR3 has 15 amino acids. CDR1 is SGHNT, CDR2 YENEEA, per germline. The CDR3 loop is CASSLVTGGANEQFF. The CDR3 nucleotides read TGTGCCAGCAGCTTAGTTACCGGGGGGGCGAATGAGCAGTTCTTC.

There are a few counts of this clonotype. The chain has TRBV20-1 and TRBJ2-7; 7 bases match TRBD2. V shed 1 base and J 0 bases; nucleotides not matched to a gene: 3. The CDR3 contains 14 residues. CDR1 is DFQATT and CDR2 is SNEGSKA in the germline V gene (reference sequence). For the CDR3, the DNA is TGCAGTGCTAGAGCTCCGGGGGGCTCCTACGAGCAGTACTTC. It yields the protein CSARAPGGSYEQYF.

V is TRBV11-2 and J is TRBJ2-5; the D gene is possibly TRBD2 (5 bases). This CDR3 has 13 amino acids. CDR1 and CDR2 from the germline V gene are SGHAT and FQNNGV. V was trimmed by 5 bases and J by 7 bases, leaving 14 bases between them. The CDR3 sequence: CASSPDHGGTQYF. The CDR3 DNA sequence: TGTGCCAGCAGCCCGGACCATGGAGGGACCCAGTACTTC.

The chain uses TRBV6-1 and TRBJ2-1, with 12 bases aligning to TRBD2. TRBJ2-5 explains the end of the DNA better; the J call may be wrong. Germline lookup yields CDR1 MNHNS and CDR2 SASEGT. The CDR3 length is 15 residues. CDR3 sequence (DNA): TGTGCCAGCAACAGGCTAGCGGGGGGGCCAAAGACCCAGTACTTC. Translation gives CASNRLAGGPKTQYF.

The chain employs TRBV28 and TRBJ2-4; D is undetermined. CDR3 size: 14 residues. Trimming pared 5 bases from V and 7 bases from J, leaving 15 bases between. The germline gives CDR1 MDHEN, CDR2 SYDVKM. The DNA for the CDR3 is TGTGCCAGCAGTCTCGAGCCCACACGGAACATTCAGTACTTC. It encodes CASSLEPTRNIQYF.

This sequence joins TRBV3-1 and TRBJ2-1; TRBD2 agrees at 12 bases. The CDR3 loop spans 15 amino acids. J was trimmed by 8 bases and V by 4 bases; bases with no gene match: 6. Germline-derived CDR1 and CDR2 are LGHDT and YNNKEL (reference sequence). The chain's CDR3 is CASSPSGRAMDEQFF. DNA of the CDR3: TGTGCCAGCAGCCCTAGCGGGAGGGCCATGGATGAGCAGTTCTTC.

As for this clonotype: The junction shows a germline mismatch at one end, possibly a read error. V gene TRBV7-3 combines with J gene TRBJ2-5, with 8 positions matching TRBD1. Gene TRBJ2-7 matches the end of the DNA better, so the J call may be wrong. Germline V gene lookup returns CDR1 SGHTA and CDR2 FQGTGA. This CDR3 contains 15 residues. The CDR3 loop is CASRSPGTGQHEQYF. DNA of the CDR3: TGCGCCAGCAGATCTCCCGGGACAGGTCAACACGAGCAGTACTTC.

The V call is TRBV29-1, the J call TRBJ2-1, with D uncertain. Trimming shortened V by 7 bases and J by 0 bases, and 4 bases separated the two germline ends. This CDR3 comprises 11 residues. The V gene's germline CDR1 is SQVTM and CDR2 ANQGSEA. Here the CDR3 reads CSGASYNEQFF. The CDR3 nucleotides read TGCAGCGGGGCCTCCTACAATGAGCAGTTCTTC.

The J gene is TRBJ2-2, the V gene TRBV12-3 or TRBV12-4; 8 nucleotides align to TRBD1. CDR3 size: 14 residues. V shed 7 bases and J 8 bases; nucleotides not matched to a gene: 9. The CDR3 bases are TGTGCCAGCATTGAGACAGGGGATTTTGGGGAGCTGTTTTTT. Protein: CASIETGDFGELFF.

The rearrangement uses TRBV5-6 and TRBJ1-1, with a possible D match to TRBD1 (5 bases). The CDR3 spans 13 residues. CDR1 is SGHDT and CDR2 is YYEEEE in the germline V gene. V lost 0 bases, J lost 7 bases, and 10 bases lay in between. This CDR3 reads CASSLVDRIEAFF. CDR3 nucleotides: TGTGCCAGCAGCTTGGTCGACAGAATTGAAGCTTTCTTT. Full variable domain (outside the CDR3, taken from reference TRBV5-6 and TRBJ1-1): DAGVTQSPTHLIKTRGQQVTLRCSPKSGHDTVSWYQQALGQGPQFIFQYYEEEERQRGNFPDRFSGHQFPNYSSELNVNALLLGDSALYLCASSLVDRIEAFFGQGTRLTVV.

This clonotype came up a few times. The J gene is TRBJ2-7, the V gene TRBV7-8; no clear D gene. Trimming stripped 7 bases from V and 3 bases from J, with 19 bases between. Germline V CDR1 and CDR2: SGHVS, FQNEAQ. CDR3 length: 15 residues. In DNA form, the CDR3 reads TGTGCCAGCACCTCACTCCCCCCGGAACGCTACGAGCAGTACTTC. Translation gives CASTSLPPERYEQYF.

This clonotype was recorded a few times. This rearrangement joins TRBV10-3 to TRBJ1-4, with a possible D match to TRBD1 (5 bases). Germline V gene lookup returns CDR1 ENHRY and CDR2 SYGVKD. V lost 7 bases to trimming and J lost 8 bases, with 20 bases between them. The CDR3 is 15 amino acids. CDR3 sequence: CAITQSPGRQEKLFF. The CDR3 bases are TGTGCCATCACTCAATCCCCGGGACGTCAAGAAAAACTGTTTTTT.

This clonotype was recorded a few times. The chain uses TRBV27 and TRBJ2-7, with 12 bases identical to TRBD1. Germline V CDR1 and CDR2: MNHEY, SMNVEV (reference sequence). CDR3 length: 15 residues. The junction had 10 bases not matched to a gene; V was cut back by 6 bases and J by 7 bases. CDR3 region: CASSDQGQGAEEQYF. The CDR3 DNA is TGTGCCAGCAGCGACCAGGGACAGGGGGCTGAAGAGCAGTACTTC.

The chain employs TRBV5-1 and TRBJ1-6; D may be TRBD1 (5 bases). The V gene's germline CDR1 is SGHRS and CDR2 YFSETQ. The CDR3 runs to 15 residues. Trimming pared 4 bases from V and 6 bases from J, leaving 14 bases between. CDR3: CASSPSYRSNSPLHF. The CDR3 region has the DNA TGCGCCAGCAGCCCTTCTTACAGGTCTAATTCACCCCTCCACTTT.

This clonotype was observed a handful of times. The chain combines TRBV28 with TRBJ2-1, with D maybe TRBD1 (6 bases). V was cut by 5 bases and J by 5 bases, with 19 bases left in between. Germline assignment: CDR1 MDHEN and CDR2 SYDVKM. This CDR3 spans 16 amino acids. The CDR3 loop is CASSALTGNLNNEQFF. The CDR3 DNA reads as TGTGCCAGCAGTGCCCTAACAGGGAACCTAAACAATGAGCAGTTCTTC.

V is TRBV7-9 and J is TRBJ2-1, with D tentatively TRBD1 or TRBD2 (5 bases each). Germline V lookup: CDR1 SEHNR, CDR2 FQNEAQ (reference sequence). Trimming took 5 bases from V and 7 from J, leaving 12 bases between them. The CDR3 length is 13 residues. CDR3 loop: CASSLGVLNEQFF. CDR3 DNA: TGTGCCAGCAGCCTGGGGGTACTGAATGAGCAGTTCTTC.

CDR3 DNA sequence: TGTGCCAGCACACCGTCGGGGCTAGCGGGAGTAAACGAGCAGTACTTC. This encodes CASTPSGLAGVNEQYF. The gene calls are TRBV7-9 and TRBJ2-7; 10 bases fit TRBD2. The CDR3 has 16 amino acids. With V trimmed by 7 bases and J by 5 bases, 14 bases remained unmatched. Germline V gene lookup returns CDR1 SEHNR and CDR2 FQNEAQ (reference sequence).

A few counts support this clonotype. J is TRBJ1-6 and V is TRBV9; D unresolved. The CDR3 runs to 12 residues. CDR1 is SGDLS and CDR2 is YYNGEE in the germline V gene. Deletions cut 3 bases from V and 14 bases from J, with 12 bases between. The CDR3 region has the DNA TGTGCCAGCAGCGGAAAGGATGGGGCCCTCCACTTT. Its protein is CASSGKDGALHF.

V is TRBV27 and J is TRBJ2-1, with 8 bases fitting TRBD1. The CDR3 is 13 amino acids. The ends lost 9 bases at V and 8 bases at J; junction bases unmatched: 9. Germline-derived CDR1 and CDR2 are MNHEY and SMNVEV (reference sequence). The CDR3 here is CASTQGDLDEQFF. As DNA, the CDR3 is TGTGCCAGTACACAGGGGGATCTGGATGAGCAGTTCTTC.

The rearrangement uses TRBV27 and TRBJ2-2; a weak D match, TRBD2 (5 bases). Germline values: CDR1 MNHEY, CDR2 SMNVEV (reference sequence). The CDR3 totals 16 residues. V was pared by 1 base and J by 4 bases, with 13 bases between. Here the CDR3 DNA reads TGTGCCAGCAGTTTATTCGGGAAGGGCACCACCGGGGAGCTGTTTTTT. It translates to CASSLFGKGTTGELFF.